Below, one T cell receptor beta chain is given with its context. Its cognate antigen has yet to be identified. It has no much larger one-base neighbor in the sample; base qualities were not kept. This entry comes from a study of blood T cells in healthy people across ages (dated by TCRdb to the mid-2010s). In terms of the full investigation: In model experiments, template switching captured about one uniquely barcoded TCR beta cDNA molecule for every two T cells. Two additional independent replicas of 1 million unique cDNA reads from the same blood draw were analyzed for two donors (one aged 18 to 30 and one aged 80 or older). Age-related changes in TCR beta repertoire diversity were measured in the study by deep sequencing normalized with unique cDNA molecular identifiers. Donors were grouped into four age groups: young (average approximately 15 years), middle-aged (roughly 38), aged (approximately 58) and long-lived (around 82). To avoid experimental bias, donors of different ages were spread randomly across the sequencing lanes. What the work shows at the level of the full study, not this receptor alone: Because the CMV infection status of the donors was unknown, age-related changes in expanded clonotypes may potentially have been confounded. Because profiling used bulk unsorted PBMCs, naive and antigen-experienced compartments could not be compared conclusively. Compared with the aged group, more naive CD4+ T cells, fewer expanded clones and increased TCR diversity were shown by the long-lived group, suggesting age selection. Estimates of total diversity from one million sequenced T cells were regarded as lower bounds and underestimates. As age increased, observed TCR beta diversity per million T cells dropped in a roughly linear way, and a significant reduction was already evident by age 40. The percentage of naive T cells measured by flow cytometry correlated strongly with observed TCR beta diversity.

The approximately 41 donors, aged about 6 to 90 years, were systemically healthy Caucasian individuals from Russia. Each donor gave ten milliliters of peripheral blood, drawn into EDTA-treated Vacutainer tubes. Ficoll-Paque density-gradient centrifugation was used to isolate PBMCs, with at least 6.5 million per sample. Trizol reagent was used to extract total RNA from PBMCs, with at least 6 micrograms per sample. For every donor, an aliquot of PBMCs went through flow cytometry to measure the percentages of naive CD45RAhigh/CD27high T cells. Library preparation used 5' RACE. The sample was run on an Illumina HiSeq 2500. A second PCR of about 6 to 11 cycles was performed with a sample-barcoded 5' primer and a J-beta primer mix. A unique molecular identifier was introduced onto each TCR beta cDNA molecule by a template-switch 5' adaptor carrying 12 random nucleotides. Each sample yielded at least 2.5 million CDR3-containing paired-end reads. First-strand cDNA synthesis was performed from all RNA using the Mint cDNA synthesis kit, with priming by a TRBC-specific oligonucleotide. After uracil-DNA glycosylase treatment, a first 18-cycle PCR used universal primers M1SS and BC2_uni_R on all cDNA. For the original study's pipeline: For normalization, 1 million high-quality reads were randomly selected from each sample, with every read carrying a distinct molecular identifier. Reads with shared molecular identifiers were discarded instead of being binned into consensus sequences. CDR3 identification, clonotype clustering and error correction used MiTCR with a Q25 quality threshold and the strictest error-elimination algorithm. A nonparametric unseen species model using Euler transformation provided a lower-bound estimate of total TCR beta diversity. Using fastp trimming at Q25 and MiXCR clonotype assembly, TCRdb reanalyzed the public sequencing data and kept in-frame beta chains. Each record represents a unique CDR3 protein, reported with the most common genes and DNA among its rows. The V and J calls, along with clone size, are taken from TCRdb and not from the paper's own processing. This sample has just under 900,000 distinct CDR3 sequences in its table, and under 30% of those were observed once. The ten top clones hold roughly 17% of the sample.

The CDR3 runs 16 amino acids, cysteine and phenylalanine included. CDR3 DNA is the only sequence kept; it has 48 bases, read in frame from the first base. Between the V and J ends, shortened by 6 bases and 6 bases respectively, the junction contains 23 bases. CDR1 MDHEN and CDR2 SYDVKM are derived from the germline V gene. The sample consisted of blood. The sequence derives from a woman at least 80 years old in good health. The chain joins TRBV28 to TRBJ1-1; TRBD1 is a weak D gene call, 5 bases matching. The CDR3 reads CASRSLGGRYGAEAFF. The nucleotides read TGTGCCAGCAGATCCCTGGGGGGTAGGTACGGCGCTGAAGCTTTCTTT.